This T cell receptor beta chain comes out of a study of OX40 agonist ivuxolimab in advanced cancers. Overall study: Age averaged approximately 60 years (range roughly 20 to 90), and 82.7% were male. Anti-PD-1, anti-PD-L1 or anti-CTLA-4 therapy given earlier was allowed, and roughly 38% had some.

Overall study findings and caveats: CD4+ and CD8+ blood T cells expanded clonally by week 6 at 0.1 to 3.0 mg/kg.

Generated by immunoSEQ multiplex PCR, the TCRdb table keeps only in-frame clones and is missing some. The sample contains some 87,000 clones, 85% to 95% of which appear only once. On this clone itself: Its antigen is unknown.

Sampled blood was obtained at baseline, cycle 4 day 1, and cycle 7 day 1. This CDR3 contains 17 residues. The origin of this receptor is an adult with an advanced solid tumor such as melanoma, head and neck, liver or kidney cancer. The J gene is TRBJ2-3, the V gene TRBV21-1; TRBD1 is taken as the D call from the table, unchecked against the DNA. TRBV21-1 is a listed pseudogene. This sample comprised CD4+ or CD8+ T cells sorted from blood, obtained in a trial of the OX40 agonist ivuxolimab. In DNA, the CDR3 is TGTGCCAGCAGCAAAACCCAAACAGGGAAAGGGACAGATACGCAGTATTTT. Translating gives CASSKTQTGKGTDTQYF.